These T cell receptor beta chains were read from a single sample in a study of tumor-infiltrating lymphocytes in primary liver carcinoma. TCRdb reanalysed the multiplex PCR reads using MiXCR and keeps one entry per CDR3 protein. This table has 40,000 to 55,000 distinct CDR3 sequences, around 77% appearing once. What was sequenced was liver tumor tissue from sampling region 5. These receptors were obtained from a man in his forties or fifties with primary liver carcinoma and hepatitis B virus infection. Each CDR3 is given with its conserved first and last residue. The order of the fields is D gene, J gene, V gene, clone size, CDR3 protein, CDR3 DNA. The D gene is left open where the match is weak. Only part of the rows carry a size: once, few, many, or a class if the clone is expanded.

D gene: TRBD2
J gene: TRBJ2-3
V gene: TRBV10-3
clone size: -
CDR3 protein: CANSGSLAGGPRTDTQYF
CDR3 DNA: TGTGCCAACAGTGGGTCTCTAGCGGGAGGGCCCCGCACAGATACGCAGTATTTT

D gene: -
J gene: TRBJ2-2
V gene: TRBV4-1
clone size: once
CDR3 protein: CASRHAAAGELFF
CDR3 DNA: TGCGCCAGCAGACACGCCGCAGCCGGGGAGCTGTTTTTT

D gene: TRBD2
J gene: TRBJ2-1
V gene: TRBV10-3
clone size: many
CDR3 protein: CAISPGLAGNYNEQFF
CDR3 DNA: TGTGCCATCAGCCCGGGACTAGCGGGGAACTACAATGAGCAGTTCTTC

D gene: TRBD2
J gene: TRBJ2-5
V gene: TRBV11-2
clone size: once
CDR3 protein: CASSLDLNAGGQEAQNF
CDR3 DNA: TGTGCCAGCAGCTTAGATCTAAATGCGGGAGGGCAAGAGGCCCAGAACTTC

D gene: -
J gene: TRBJ2-7
V gene: TRBV28
clone size: -
CDR3 protein: CASPPPDGVFHEQYF
CDR3 DNA: TGTGCCAGTCCGCCACCGGACGGGGTCTTCCACGAGCAATACTTC

D gene: TRBD2
J gene: TRBJ2-7
V gene: TRBV19
clone size: -
CDR3 protein: CDSSPRGLAGNEQYF
CDR3 DNA: TGTGACAGTAGTCCTAGGGGACTAGCGGGTAATGAGCAGTACTTC

D gene: TRBD1
J gene: TRBJ2-6
V gene: TRBV11-2
clone size: -
CDR3 protein: CANSMGGDRGISLSGANVLTF
CDR3 DNA: TGTGCCAACAGCATGGGGGGAGACAGGGGCATTTCCCTCTCAGGGGCCAACGTCCTGACATTC

D gene: TRBD1
J gene: TRBJ2-3
V gene: TRBV29-1
clone size: -
CDR3 protein: CIVSGTGASDMKYF
CDR3 DNA: TGCATTGTTTCCGGGACAGGGGCGTCAGATATGAAGTATTTT

D gene: -
J gene: TRBJ1-1
V gene: TRBV5-1
clone size: -
CDR3 protein: CASSLEGPDYTEAFF
CDR3 DNA: TGCGCCAGCAGCTTGGAGGGCCCGGATTACACTGAAGCTTTCTTT

D gene: TRBD1
J gene: TRBJ2-7
V gene: TRBV11-3
clone size: -
CDR3 protein: CASGVGQYYEQYF
CDR3 DNA: TGTGCCAGCGGCGTGGGACAGTACTACGAGCAATACTTC

D gene: -
J gene: TRBJ2-1
V gene: TRBV29-1
clone size: -
CDR3 protein: CSALDGGRVGEQFF
CDR3 DNA: TGCAGCGCCCTGGATGGCGGTCGGGTAGGAGAGCAGTTCTTC

D gene: -
J gene: TRBJ2-7
V gene: TRBV11-2
clone size: medium-sized
CDR3 protein: CASSSGTGNYEQYF
CDR3 DNA: TGTGCCAGCAGCTCGGGAACAGGTAACTACGAGCAGTACTTC

D gene: -
J gene: TRBJ2-5
V gene: TRBV6-2/TRBV6-3
clone size: once
CDR3 protein: CTSSNSHETQYF
CDR3 DNA: TGTACCAGCAGTAACAGCCATGAGACCCAGTACTTC

D gene: TRBD2
J gene: TRBJ2-1
V gene: TRBV14
clone size: -
CDR3 protein: CASSTVAGWVNDEQFF
CDR3 DNA: TGTGCCAGTAGTACCGTAGCGGGATGGGTAAACGATGAGCAGTTCTTC

D gene: -
J gene: TRBJ2-1
V gene: TRBV11-1
clone size: -
CDR3 protein: CASSPGELGGVGEQFF
CDR3 DNA: TGTGCCAGCAGCCCCGGGGAACTAGGGGGAGTCGGGGAGCAGTTCTTC

D gene: TRBD2
J gene: TRBJ2-7
V gene: TRBV6-1
clone size: many
CDR3 protein: CASSVSTSGSYEQYF
CDR3 DNA: TGTGCCAGCAGTGTCTCGACTAGCGGATCCTACGAGCAGTACTTC

D gene: TRBD1
J gene: TRBJ2-2
V gene: TRBV5-1
clone size: many
CDR3 protein: CASSLGGANTGELFF
CDR3 DNA: TGCGCCAGCAGCTTAGGGGGCGCGAACACCGGGGAGCTGTTTTTT

D gene: -
J gene: TRBJ2-7
V gene: TRBV6-9
clone size: -
CDR3 protein: CASSSGIYEQYF
CDR3 DNA: TGTGCCAGTAGTTCCGGTATCTACGAGCAGTACTTC

D gene: -
J gene: TRBJ1-5
V gene: TRBV6-2/TRBV6-3
clone size: many
CDR3 protein: CASSSGDTPRGQPQHF
CDR3 DNA: TGTGCCAGCAGCTCGGGGGACACGCCACGAGGTCAGCCCCAGCATTTT

D gene: -
J gene: TRBJ1-1
V gene: TRBV7-2
clone size: -
CDR3 protein: CARSVPGFSNTEAFF
CDR3 DNA: TGTGCCCGCAGCGTCCCAGGGTTCTCGAACACTGAAGCTTTCTTC

D gene: -
J gene: TRBJ2-7
V gene: TRBV5-8
clone size: -
CDR3 protein: CTSSQGALALSYEQYF
CDR3 DNA: TGTACCAGCAGCCAAGGGGCGCTAGCGCTCTCCTACGAGCAGTACTTC

D gene: TRBD1
J gene: TRBJ1-4
V gene: TRBV11-2
clone size: once
CDR3 protein: CASSPGTGLNENLFF
CDR3 DNA: TGTGCCAGTAGCCCCGGGACAGGGCTAAATGAAAATCTGTTTTTT

D gene: -
J gene: TRBJ2-7
V gene: TRBV28
clone size: -
CDR3 protein: CVSTLGWGQYEQYF
CDR3 DNA: TGTGTCAGCACTCTCGGATGGGGGCAATACGAGCAGTACTTC

D gene: TRBD1
J gene: TRBJ2-7
V gene: TRBV7-8
clone size: -
CDR3 protein: CASSLNRDRGREHYF
CDR3 DNA: TGTGCCAGCAGCTTAAACCGGGACAGGGGGCGCGAGCACTACTTC

D gene: -
J gene: TRBJ2-1
V gene: TRBV12-3/TRBV12-4
clone size: -
CDR3 protein: CASSLDNNAQFF
CDR3 DNA: TGTGCAAGCAGTTTAGATAACAATGCGCAGTTCTTC

D gene: -
J gene: TRBJ2-1
V gene: TRBV10-2
clone size: -
CDR3 protein: CANSRANNEQSF
CDR3 DNA: TGCGCCAATAGCAGGGCAAACAATGAGCAGTCCTTC

D gene: -
J gene: TRBJ2-7
V gene: TRBV11-3
clone size: once
CDR3 protein: CASSMEQPYEQYF
CDR3 DNA: TGTGCCAGCAGCATGGAACAGCCCTACGAACAGTACTTC